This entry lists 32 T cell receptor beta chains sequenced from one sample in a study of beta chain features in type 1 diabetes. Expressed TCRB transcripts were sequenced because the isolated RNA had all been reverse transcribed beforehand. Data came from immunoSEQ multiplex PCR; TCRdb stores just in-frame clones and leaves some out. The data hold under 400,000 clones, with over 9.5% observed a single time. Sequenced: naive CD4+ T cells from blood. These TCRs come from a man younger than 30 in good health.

The CDR3 DNA sequence: TGCGCCAGCAGCACAAACAGGGTCGGCGAGACCCAGTACTTC. Protein product: CASSTNRVGETQYF. The chain joins TRBV5-1 to TRBJ2-5, with D possibly being TRBD1 (6 bases). The CDR3 consists of 14 residues. Germline V gives CDR1 SGHRS, CDR2 YFSETQ. V shed 4 bases and J shed 5 bases, with 15 bases lying between them.

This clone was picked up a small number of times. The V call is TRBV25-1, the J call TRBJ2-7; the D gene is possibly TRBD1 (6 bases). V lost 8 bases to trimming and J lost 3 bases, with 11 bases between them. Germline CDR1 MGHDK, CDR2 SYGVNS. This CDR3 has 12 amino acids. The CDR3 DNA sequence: TGTGCCAGCCGACAGGTGGACTACGAGCAGTACTTC. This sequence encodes CASRQVDYEQYF.

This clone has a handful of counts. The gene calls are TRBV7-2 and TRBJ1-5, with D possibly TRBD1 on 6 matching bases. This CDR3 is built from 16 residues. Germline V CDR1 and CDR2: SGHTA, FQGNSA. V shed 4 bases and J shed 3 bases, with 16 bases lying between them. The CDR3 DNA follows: TGTGCCAGCAGCTCCCAGTCCGCGGGGGCCAATCAGCCCCAGCATTTT. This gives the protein CASSSQSAGANQPQHF.

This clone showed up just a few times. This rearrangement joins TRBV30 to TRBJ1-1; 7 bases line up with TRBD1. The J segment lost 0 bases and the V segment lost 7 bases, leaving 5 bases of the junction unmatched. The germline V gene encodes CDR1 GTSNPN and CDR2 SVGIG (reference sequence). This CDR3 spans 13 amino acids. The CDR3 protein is CAYDRAMNTEAFF. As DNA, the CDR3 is TGTGCCTACGACAGGGCTATGAACACTGAAGCTTTCTTT.

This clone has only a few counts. CDR3 loop: CATSRDLGRLNEQFF. The DNA of the CDR3 is TGTGCCACCAGCAGAGATCTGGGCCGCCTCAATGAGCAGTTCTTC. V gene TRBV15 combines with J gene TRBJ2-1, with no clear D. The ends were cut back, 0 bases at V and 6 bases at J, with 12 bases in the middle. The CDR3 is 15 residues long. Germline-derived CDR1 and CDR2 are LNHNV and YYDKDF (reference sequence).

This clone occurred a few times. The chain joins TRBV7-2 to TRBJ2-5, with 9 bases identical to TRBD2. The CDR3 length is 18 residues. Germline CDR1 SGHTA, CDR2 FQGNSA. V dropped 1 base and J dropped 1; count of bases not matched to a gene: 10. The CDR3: CASSLGASSGGPQETQYF. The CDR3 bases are TGTGCCAGCAGCTTAGGGGCGTCCAGCGGGGGGCCCCAAGAGACCCAGTACTTC.

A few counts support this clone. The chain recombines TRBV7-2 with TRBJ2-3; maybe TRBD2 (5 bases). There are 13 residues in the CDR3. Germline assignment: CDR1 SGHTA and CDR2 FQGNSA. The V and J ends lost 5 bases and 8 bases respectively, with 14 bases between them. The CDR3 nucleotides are TGTGCCAGCAGCCCCCGAGACCGGGGTACGCAGTATTTT. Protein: CASSPRDRGTQYF.

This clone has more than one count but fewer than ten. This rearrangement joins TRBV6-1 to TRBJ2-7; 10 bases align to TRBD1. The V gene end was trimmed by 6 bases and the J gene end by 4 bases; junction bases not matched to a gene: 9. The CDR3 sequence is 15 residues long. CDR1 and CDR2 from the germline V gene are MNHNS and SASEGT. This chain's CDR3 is CASSPSGQGLYEQYF. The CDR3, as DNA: TGTGCCAGCAGCCCCTCGGGACAGGGGTTATACGAGCAGTACTTC.

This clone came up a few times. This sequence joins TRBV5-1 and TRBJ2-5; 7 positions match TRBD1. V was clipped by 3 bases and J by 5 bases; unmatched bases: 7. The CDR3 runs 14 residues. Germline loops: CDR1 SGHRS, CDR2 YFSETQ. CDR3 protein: CASSSRTGRETQYF. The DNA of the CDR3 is TGCGCCAGCAGCTCCCGGACAGGTCGGGAGACCCAGTACTTC.

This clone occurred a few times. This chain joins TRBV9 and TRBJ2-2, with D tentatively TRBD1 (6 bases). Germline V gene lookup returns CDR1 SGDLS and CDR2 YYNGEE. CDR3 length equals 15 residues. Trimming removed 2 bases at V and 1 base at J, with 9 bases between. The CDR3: CASSVWGQNTGELFF. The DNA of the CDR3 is TGTGCCAGCAGCGTGTGGGGGCAGAACACCGGGGAGCTGTTTTTT.

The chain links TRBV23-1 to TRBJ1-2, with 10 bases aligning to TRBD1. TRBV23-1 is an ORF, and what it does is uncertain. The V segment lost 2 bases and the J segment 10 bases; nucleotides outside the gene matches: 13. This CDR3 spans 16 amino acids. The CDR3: CASSQQPGQGTPIYTF. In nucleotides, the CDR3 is TGCGCCAGCAGTCAACAACCGGGACAGGGGACGCCTATCTACACCTTC.

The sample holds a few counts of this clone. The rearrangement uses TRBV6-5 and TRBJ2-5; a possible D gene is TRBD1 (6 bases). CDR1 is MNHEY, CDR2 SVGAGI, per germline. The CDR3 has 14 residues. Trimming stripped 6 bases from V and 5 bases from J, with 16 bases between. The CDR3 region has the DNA TGTGCCAGCAGCCCAGGTGGGGGCGTCGAGACCCAGTACTTC. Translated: CASSPGGGVETQYF.

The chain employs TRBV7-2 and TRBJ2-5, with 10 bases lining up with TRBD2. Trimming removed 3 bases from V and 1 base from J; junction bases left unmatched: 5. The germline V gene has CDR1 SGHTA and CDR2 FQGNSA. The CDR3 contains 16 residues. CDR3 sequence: CASSFLIAGGQETQYF. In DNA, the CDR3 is TGTGCCAGCAGCTTCCTCATAGCGGGGGGCCAAGAGACCCAGTACTTC.

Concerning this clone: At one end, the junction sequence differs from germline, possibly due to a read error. CDR3 protein: CASSLGQGRGGYTF. The CDR3 DNA sequence: TGTGCCAGCAGTTTAGGACAGGGAAGGGGTGGCTACACCTTC. The J gene is TRBJ1-2, the V gene TRBV7-2, with 8 bases that match TRBD1. This CDR3 is built from 14 residues. Germline-derived CDR1 and CDR2 are SGHTA and FQGNSA.

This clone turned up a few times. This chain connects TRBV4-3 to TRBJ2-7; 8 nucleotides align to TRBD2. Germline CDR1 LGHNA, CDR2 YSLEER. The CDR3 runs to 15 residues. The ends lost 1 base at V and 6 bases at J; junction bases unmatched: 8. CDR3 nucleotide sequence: TGCGCCAGCAGCCAAGGTGAGCGGGAGATTGCCGAGCAGTACTTC. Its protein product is CASSQGEREIAEQYF.

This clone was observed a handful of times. The CDR3 DNA is TGTGCCAGCCAGGAGGCGGGGGGGCCCCACGGGGAGCTGTTTTTT. Its protein is CASQEAGGPHGELFF. J is TRBJ2-2 and V is TRBV9; 9 nucleotides align to TRBD2. The CDR3 length is 15 residues. The germline V gene encodes CDR1 SGDLS and CDR2 YYNGEE. Unmatched junction bases numbered 11, after V lost 7 bases and J lost 7 bases.

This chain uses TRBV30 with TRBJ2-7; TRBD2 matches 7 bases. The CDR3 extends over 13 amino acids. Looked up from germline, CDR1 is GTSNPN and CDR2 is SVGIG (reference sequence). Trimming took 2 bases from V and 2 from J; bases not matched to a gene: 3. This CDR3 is CAWSRGSPYEQYF. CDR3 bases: TGTGCCTGGAGTCGCGGGAGCCCCTACGAGCAGTACTTC.

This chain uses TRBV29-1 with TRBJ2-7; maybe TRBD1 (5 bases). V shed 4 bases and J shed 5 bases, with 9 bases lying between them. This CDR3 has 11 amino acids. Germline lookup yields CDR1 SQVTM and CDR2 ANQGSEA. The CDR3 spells CSVGQLNEQYF. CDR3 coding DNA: TGCAGCGTTGGACAGCTAAACGAGCAGTACTTC.

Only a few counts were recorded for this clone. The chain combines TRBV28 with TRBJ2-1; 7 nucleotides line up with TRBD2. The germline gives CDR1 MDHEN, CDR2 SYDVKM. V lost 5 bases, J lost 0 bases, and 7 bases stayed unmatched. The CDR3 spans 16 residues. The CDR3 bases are TGTGCCAGCAGTCTCATTACTAGCGCCTCCTACAATGAGCAGTTCTTC. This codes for CASSLITSASYNEQFF.

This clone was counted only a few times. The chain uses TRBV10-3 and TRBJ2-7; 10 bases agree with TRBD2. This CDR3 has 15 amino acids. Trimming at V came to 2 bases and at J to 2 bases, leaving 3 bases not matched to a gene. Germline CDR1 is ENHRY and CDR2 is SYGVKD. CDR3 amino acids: CAISEGLAAPYEQYF. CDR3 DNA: TGTGCCATCAGTGAGGGACTAGCGGCACCCTACGAGCAGTACTTC.

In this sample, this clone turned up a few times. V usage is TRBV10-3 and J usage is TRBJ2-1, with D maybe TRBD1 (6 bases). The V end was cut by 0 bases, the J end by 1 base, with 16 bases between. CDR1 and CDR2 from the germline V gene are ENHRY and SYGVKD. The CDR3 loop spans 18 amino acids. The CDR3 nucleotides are TGTGCCATCAGTGAGTCGATCTCAGTCCAGGGGTCCTACAATGAGCAGTTCTTC. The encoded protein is CAISESISVQGSYNEQFF.

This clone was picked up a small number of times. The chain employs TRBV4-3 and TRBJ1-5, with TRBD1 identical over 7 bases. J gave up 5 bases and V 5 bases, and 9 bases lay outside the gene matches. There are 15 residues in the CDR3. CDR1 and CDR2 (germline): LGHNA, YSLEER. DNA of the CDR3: TGCGCCAGCAGCGGACGTCAGGGGGTAGATCAGCCCCAGCATTTT. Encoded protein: CASSGRQGVDQPQHF.

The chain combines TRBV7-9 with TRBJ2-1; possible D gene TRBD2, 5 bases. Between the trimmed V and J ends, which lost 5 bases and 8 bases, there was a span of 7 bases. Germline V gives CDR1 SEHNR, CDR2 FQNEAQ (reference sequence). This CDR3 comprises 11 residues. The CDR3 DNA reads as TGTGCCAGCAGCCGGGGAGATGAGCAGTTCTTC. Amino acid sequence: CASSRGDEQFF.

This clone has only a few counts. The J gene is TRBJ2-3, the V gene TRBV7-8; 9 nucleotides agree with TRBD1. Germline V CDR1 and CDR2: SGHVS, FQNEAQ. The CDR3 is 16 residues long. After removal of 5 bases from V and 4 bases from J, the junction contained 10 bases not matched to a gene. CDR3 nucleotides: TGTGCCAGCAGCCCGGGCCGGACAGGGGAAGCAGATACGCAGTATTTT. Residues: CASSPGRTGEADTQYF.

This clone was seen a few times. For the CDR3, the DNA is TGTGCCAGCAGCTTACAGGGTTACACCCAGTTCTTC. It yields the protein CASSLQGYTQFF. The chain combines TRBV7-2 with TRBJ2-1, with D possibly being TRBD1 (5 bases). CDR1 is SGHTA, CDR2 FQGNSA, per germline. V was trimmed by 2 bases and J by 13 bases, leaving 12 bases between them. The CDR3 length is 12 residues.

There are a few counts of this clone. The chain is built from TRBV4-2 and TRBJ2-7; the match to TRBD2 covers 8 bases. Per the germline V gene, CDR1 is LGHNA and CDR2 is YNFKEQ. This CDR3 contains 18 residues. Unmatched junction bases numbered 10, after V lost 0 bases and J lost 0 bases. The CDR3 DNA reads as TGTGCCAGCAGCCAAGACCTGGCTGGTAGCGGGGTCTCCTACGAGCAGTACTTC. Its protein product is CASSQDLAGSGVSYEQYF.

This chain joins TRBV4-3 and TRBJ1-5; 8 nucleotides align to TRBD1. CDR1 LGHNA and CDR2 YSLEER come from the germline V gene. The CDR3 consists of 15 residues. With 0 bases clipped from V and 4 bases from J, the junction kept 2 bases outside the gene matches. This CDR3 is CASSQDGQGNQPQHF. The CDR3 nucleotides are TGCGCCAGCAGCCAAGATGGACAGGGTAATCAGCCCCAGCATTTT.

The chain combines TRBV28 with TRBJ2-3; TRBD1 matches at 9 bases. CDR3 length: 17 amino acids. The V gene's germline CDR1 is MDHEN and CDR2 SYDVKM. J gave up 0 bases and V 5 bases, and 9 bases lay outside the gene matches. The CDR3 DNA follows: TGTGCCAGCAGTAATCACAGGGGGCGAACTAGCACAGATACGCAGTATTTT. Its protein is CASSNHRGRTSTDTQYF.

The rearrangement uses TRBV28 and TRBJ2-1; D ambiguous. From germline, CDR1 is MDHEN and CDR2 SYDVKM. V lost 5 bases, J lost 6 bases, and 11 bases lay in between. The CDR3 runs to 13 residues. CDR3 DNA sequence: TGTGCCAGCAGTCTAATCGCGCTCAATGAGCAGTTCTTC. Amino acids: CASSLIALNEQFF. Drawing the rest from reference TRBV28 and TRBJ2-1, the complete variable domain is DVKVTQSSRYLVKRTGEKVFLECVQDMDHENMFWYRQDPGLGLRLIYFSYDVKMKEKGDIPEGYSVSREKKERFSLILESASTNQTSMYLCASSLIALNEQFFGPGTRLTVL.

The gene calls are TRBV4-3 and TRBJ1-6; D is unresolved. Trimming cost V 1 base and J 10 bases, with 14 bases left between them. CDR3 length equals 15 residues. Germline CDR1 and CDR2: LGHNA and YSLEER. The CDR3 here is CASSQGGGVRSPLHF. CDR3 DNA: TGCGCCAGCAGCCAAGGAGGCGGGGTACGGTCACCCCTCCACTTT.

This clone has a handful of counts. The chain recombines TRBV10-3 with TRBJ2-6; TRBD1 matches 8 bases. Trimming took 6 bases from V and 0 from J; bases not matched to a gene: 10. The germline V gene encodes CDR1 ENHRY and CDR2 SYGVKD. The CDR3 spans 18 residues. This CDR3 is CAISARQGTLSGANVLTF. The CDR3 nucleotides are TGTGCCATCAGCGCACGACAGGGGACCCTCTCTGGGGCCAACGTCCTGACTTTC.

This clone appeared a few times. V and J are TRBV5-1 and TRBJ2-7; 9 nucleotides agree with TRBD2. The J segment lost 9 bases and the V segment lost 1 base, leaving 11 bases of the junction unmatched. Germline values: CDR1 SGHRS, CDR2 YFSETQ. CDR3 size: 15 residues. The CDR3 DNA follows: TGCGCCAGCAGCTTGAGGCGGGAGGGCTCGGCGGGGCAGTACTTC. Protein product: CASSLRREGSAGQYF.